The rows below give T cell receptor beta chains drawn from one sample of a study of CD8 T cells in ankylosing spondylitis. Using its own MiXCR run on the 5' RACE reads, TCRdb lists one record per CDR3 protein. The sample carries 450,000 to 550,000 distinct CDR3 sequences, roughly 5.2% recorded once. The sequenced sample consisted of blood, either unsorted or a sorted T cell fraction (not recorded which). These receptors were taken from a male donor with ankylosing spondylitis. CDR3s include the opening cysteine and the closing phenylalanine or tryptophan. D genes are given only for firm matches. Clone size is stated in some rows and not others, as once, few, many or a class when expanded.

CDR3 DNA: TGTGCCAGCAGCTTGCGGACAGGGGGAAGGAAACTGTTTTTT; CDR3 protein: CASSLRTGGRKLFF; V gene: TRBV7-2; D gene: TRBD1; J gene: TRBJ1-4; clone size: .
CDR3 DNA: TGTGCCAGCAGTCCTATCGGGACAGGGGATTTTGAAAAACTGTTTTTT; CDR3 protein: CASSPIGTGDFEKLFF; V gene: TRBV28; D gene: TRBD1; J gene: TRBJ1-4; clone size: .
CDR3 DNA: TGCAGTGCTAGCGGGCCCCCGGCTTCTGAAGCTTTCTTT; CDR3 protein: CSASGPPASEAFF; V gene: TRBV20-1; D gene: .; J gene: TRBJ1-1; clone size: .
CDR3 DNA: TGCAGTGCTAGAAATGAAGGGATTTGGTCCTACGAGCAGTACTTC; CDR3 protein: CSARNEGIWSYEQYF; V gene: TRBV20-1; D gene: .; J gene: TRBJ2-7; clone size: many
CDR3 DNA: TGTGCCAGCAGCTTTAGAGGGGGTCAAGAGACCCAGTACTTC; CDR3 protein: CASSFRGGQETQYF; V gene: TRBV11-1; D gene: .; J gene: TRBJ2-5; clone size: many
CDR3 DNA: TGTGCCAGCAGCTGGGAGGCCTCGGGCTATGGCTACACCTTC; CDR3 protein: CASSWEASGYGYTF; V gene: TRBV7-6; D gene: .; J gene: TRBJ1-2; clone size: many
CDR3 DNA: TGCGCCAGCAGCCAAGAGGCTAGCGGGTACACCGGGGAGCTGTTTTTT; CDR3 protein: CASSQEASGYTGELFF; V gene: TRBV4-3; D gene: TRBD2; J gene: TRBJ2-2; clone size: many
CDR3 DNA: TGTGCCAGCAGTTATGGGACAGGGGGCGCAGAGACCCAGTACTTC; CDR3 protein: CASSYGTGGAETQYF; V gene: TRBV12-3/TRBV12-4; D gene: TRBD1; J gene: TRBJ2-5; clone size: many
CDR3 DNA: TGCAGTGCTGGGGTGCCGGATTCCCCCCTCCACTTT; CDR3 protein: CSAGVPDSPLHF; V gene: TRBV20-1; D gene: .; J gene: TRBJ1-6; clone size: many
CDR3 DNA: TGTGCCATCAGGGGGACAGGGGGAACAGATACGCAGTATTTT; CDR3 protein: CAIRGTGGTDTQYF; V gene: TRBV10-3; D gene: TRBD1; J gene: TRBJ2-3; clone size: many
CDR3 DNA: TGTGCCAGCAGCCCGGGACCCCTCACCGGGGAGCTGTTTTTT; CDR3 protein: CASSPGPLTGELFF; V gene: TRBV3-1; D gene: .; J gene: TRBJ2-2; clone size: many
CDR3 DNA: TGTGCCAGCAGCTTGGGACTAAACGAATACAATGAGCAGTTCTTC; CDR3 protein: CASSLGLNEYNEQFF; V gene: TRBV5-5; D gene: .; J gene: TRBJ2-1; clone size: many
CDR3 DNA: TGTGCCAGCAGCCCGATCGGGACATATGGCTACACCTTC; CDR3 protein: CASSPIGTYGYTF; V gene: TRBV7-9; D gene: .; J gene: TRBJ1-2; clone size: many
CDR3 DNA: TGTGCCAGCAGTTACTCCGGAAACTATGGCTACACCTTC; CDR3 protein: CASSYSGNYGYTF; V gene: TRBV6-5; D gene: .; J gene: TRBJ1-2; clone size: .
CDR3 DNA: TGCGCCAGCAGCTTGGGGGACTATCGTACAGGGGAGCTGTTTTTT; CDR3 protein: CASSLGDYRTGELFF; V gene: TRBV5-1; D gene: TRBD2; J gene: TRBJ2-2; clone size: many
CDR3 DNA: TGTGCCAGCAGCCCCAGGCGCGAAAAACTGTTTTTT; CDR3 protein: CASSPRREKLFF; V gene: TRBV12-3/TRBV12-4; D gene: .; J gene: TRBJ1-4; clone size: many
CDR3 DNA: TGCAGTGCTAGTTTGAGCGGGGGGCGCGACGAGCAGTACTTC; CDR3 protein: CSASLSGGRDEQYF; V gene: TRBV20-1; D gene: TRBD2; J gene: TRBJ2-7; clone size: many
CDR3 DNA: TGTGCCAGCAGTTGGATCCTCTCCTACGAGCAGTACTTC; CDR3 protein: CASSWILSYEQYF; V gene: TRBV6-2/TRBV6-3; D gene: .; J gene: TRBJ2-7; clone size: few